This TCR beta chain emerged from a study of vaccination effects on CD4 cells after COVID-19. Study summary: Sampling occurred a median 72 days post second dose, range 14 to 241.

V gave up 6 bases and J gave up 4 bases; unmatched junction bases: 10. Germline CDR1 and CDR2: SNHLY and FYNNEI. This CDR3 contains 15 residues. To note about this clone: Its target is unknown.

Antigen-specific CD4+ T cells were expanded with viral peptide pools in the ViraFEST assay before sequencing. Subsequent to 10 days of culture, CD4+ T cells were isolated. Every participant took two doses of the BNT162b2 or mRNA-1273 vaccine. Nucleocapsid antibodies stayed negative before and after vaccination, showing no earlier SARS-CoV-2 infection. The researchers cultured fewer than 2.5 million PBMC per well with approximately 11 IU/ml IL-2 and roughly 9.4 ug/ml peptides. The authors exchanged half the medium for IL-2 medium on days 3 and 7. Only in-frame clones appear in the TCRdb table, and some are missing; sequencing was by immunoSEQ multiplex PCR. The top ten hold 7.5% to 9.5% of the sample, which has tens of thousands of clones, 65% seen once.

Sequenced here: CD4+ T cells from PBMCs cultured with SARS-CoV-2 spike peptides, sampled after COVID-19 vaccination. The rearrangement joins TRBV2 to TRBJ2-3; the match to TRBD2 covers 7 bases. The origin of this receptor is a human donor who received a COVID-19 vaccine. The DNA for the CDR3 is TGTGCCAGCAGCCCCAGGACTAGTAAGGCAGATACGCAGTATTTT. Translation: CASSPRTSKADTQYF.